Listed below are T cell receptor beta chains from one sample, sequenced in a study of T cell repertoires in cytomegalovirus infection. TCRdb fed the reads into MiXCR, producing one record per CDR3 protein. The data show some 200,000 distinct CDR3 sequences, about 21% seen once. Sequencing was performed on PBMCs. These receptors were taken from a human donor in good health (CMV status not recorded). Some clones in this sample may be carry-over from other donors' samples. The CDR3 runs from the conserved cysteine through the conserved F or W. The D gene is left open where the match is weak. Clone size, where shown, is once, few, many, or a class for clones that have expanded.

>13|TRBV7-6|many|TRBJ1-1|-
TGTGCCAGCAGCTTAAATCAGAACACTGAAGCTTTCTTT
CASSLNQNTEAFF
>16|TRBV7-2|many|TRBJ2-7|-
TGTGCCAGCAGCGAAGCATATAGAGGACGGTCCTCGGAGCAGTACTTC
CASSEAYRGRSSEQYF
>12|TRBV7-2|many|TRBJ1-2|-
TGTGCCAGCAGCTCTTCCTTGTATGGCTACACCTTC
CASSSSLYGYTF
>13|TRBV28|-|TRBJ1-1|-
TGTGCCAGCAGTTACAGGACGAACACTGAAGCTTTCTTT
CASSYRTNTEAFF
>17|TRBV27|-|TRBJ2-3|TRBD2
TGTGCCAGCAGTACCCCTTTAGGACTAGCACCCCGGGATACGCAGTATTTT
CASSTPLGLAPRDTQYF
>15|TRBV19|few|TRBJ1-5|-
TGTGCCAGTAGACAACAGGTTTATAGCAATCAGCCCCAGCATTTT
CASRQQVYSNQPQHF
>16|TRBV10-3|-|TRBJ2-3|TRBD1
TGTGCCATCACCGAAATCAGGGGGCTTCGCACAGATACGCAGTATTTT
CAITEIRGLRTDTQYF
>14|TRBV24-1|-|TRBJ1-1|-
TGTGCCACCAGTGACCCGTCGGGCGGCACTGAAGCTTTCTTT
CATSDPSGGTEAFF
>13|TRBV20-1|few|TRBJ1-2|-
TGCAGTGCTCCGGGGAGGGGCGACTATGGCTACACCTTC
CSAPGRGDYGYTF
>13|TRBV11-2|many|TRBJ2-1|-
TGTGCCAGCAGCCGTAATCTCGGGGACGAGCAGTTCTTC
CASSRNLGDEQFF
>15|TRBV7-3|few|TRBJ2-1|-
TGTGCCAGCAGCTTAGGGGGGAGGTACTACAATGAGCAGTTCTTC
CASSLGGRYYNEQFF
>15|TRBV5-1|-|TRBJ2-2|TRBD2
TGCGCCAGAACTTGGCGGGAGGCGAACACCGGGGAGCTGTTTTTT
CARTWREANTGELFF
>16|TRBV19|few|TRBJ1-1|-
TGTGCCAGTAGTACAGAGGTCGGAAACCTGAACACTGAAGCTTTCTTT
CASSTEVGNLNTEAFF
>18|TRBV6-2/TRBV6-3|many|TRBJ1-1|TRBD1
TGTGCCAGCAGTTACTCCAGGGGACAGGGTTTGCAGAACACTGAAGCTTTCTTT
CASSYSRGQGLQNTEAFF
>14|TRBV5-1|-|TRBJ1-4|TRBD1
TGCGCCAGCAGCACCGGGACAGTTAATGAAAAACTGTTTTTT
CASSTGTVNEKLFF
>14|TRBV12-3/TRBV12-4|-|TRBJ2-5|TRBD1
TGTGCCAGCAGACTAGGGACAGGGAAAGAGACCCAGTACTTC
CASRLGTGKETQYF
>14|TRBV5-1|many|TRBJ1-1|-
TGCGCCAGCAGCTCACCTACACGCGGCACTGAAGCTTTCTTT
CASSSPTRGTEAFF
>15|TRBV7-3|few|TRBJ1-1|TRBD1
TGTGCCAGCAGCGAAGACAGGGGAATGAACACTGAAGCTTTCTTT
CASSEDRGMNTEAFF
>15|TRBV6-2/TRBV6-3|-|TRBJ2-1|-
TGTGCCAGCAGGGGAGCTGGAAGCTCCTACAATGAGCAGTTCTTC
CASRGAGSSYNEQFF
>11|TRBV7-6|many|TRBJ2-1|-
TGTGCCAGCAGCTTAGGGAATGAGCAGTTCTTC
CASSLGNEQFF
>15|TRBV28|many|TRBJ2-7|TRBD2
TGTGCCAGCAGTTCAAATCCCGGACTAGTCTACGAGCAGTACTTC
CASSSNPGLVYEQYF
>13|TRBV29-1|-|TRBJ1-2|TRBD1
TGCAGCGTGGAACAGGGGGCCGGATATGGCTACACCTTC
CSVEQGAGYGYTF
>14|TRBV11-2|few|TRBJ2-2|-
TGTGCCAGCAGCCCCCGGACCACGACCGGGGAGCTGTTTTTT
CASSPRTTTGELFF
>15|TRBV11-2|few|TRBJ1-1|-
TGTGCCAGCAGCTTAGTTGGGGGACAGAACACTGAAGCTTTCTTT
CASSLVGGQNTEAFF
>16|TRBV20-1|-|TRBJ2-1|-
TGCAGTGCTAGAGACACGGGGGACCCCTCCTACAATGAGCAGTTCTTC
CSARDTGDPSYNEQFF
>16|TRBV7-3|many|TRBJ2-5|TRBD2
TGTGCCAGCAGCTTAACGGCGGGAGGGCCTCAAGAGACCCAGTACTTC
CASSLTAGGPQETQYF
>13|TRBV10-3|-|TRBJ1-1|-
TGTGCCATCAGTGTTCACCGGGACACTGAAGCTTTCTTT
CAISVHRDTEAFF
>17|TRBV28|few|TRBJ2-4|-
TGTGCCAGTAGCTACACAGGGAGTGGGGACGTCAAAAACATTCAGTACTTC
CASSYTGSGDVKNIQYF
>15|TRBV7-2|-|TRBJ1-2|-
TGTGCCAGCAGCTTAGAAGCCCAAGGGGTCTATGGCTACACCTTC
CASSLEAQGVYGYTF
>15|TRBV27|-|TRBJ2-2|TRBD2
TGTGCCAGCATGACTAGCGGGGGGTTTACCGGGGAGCTGTTTTTT
CASMTSGGFTGELFF
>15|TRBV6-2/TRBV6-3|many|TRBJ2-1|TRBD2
TGTGCCAGCAGTCCACTAGCGGGAGGGTTAAATGAGCAGTTCTTC
CASSPLAGGLNEQFF
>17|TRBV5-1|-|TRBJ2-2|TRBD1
TGCGCCAGCAGCTTGGAGGGACAGCTCACTAACACCGGGGAGCTGTTTTTT
CASSLEGQLTNTGELFF
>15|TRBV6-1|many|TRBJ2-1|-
TGTGCCAGCAGTAAGGACCCGCCAGGTCTTCATGAGCAGTTCTTC
CASSKDPPGLHEQFF
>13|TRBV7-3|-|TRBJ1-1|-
TGTGCCAGCAGCTCGTCTGGGATCACTGAAGCTTTCTTT
CASSSSGITEAFF
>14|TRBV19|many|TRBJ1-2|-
TGTGCCAGCACCCTCTCCGGATCCCACTCCGGCTACACCTTC
CASTLSGSHSGYTF
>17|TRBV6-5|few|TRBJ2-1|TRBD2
TGTGCCAGCAGTTACTGGGCTAGCGGGAATCCTAACAATGAGCAGTTCTTC
CASSYWASGNPNNEQFF
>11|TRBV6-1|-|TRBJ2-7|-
TGTGCCAGCAGTCAACTGTACGAGCAGTACTTC
CASSQLYEQYF
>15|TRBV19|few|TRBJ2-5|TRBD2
TGTGCCAGTAGTATGCGGGAGGGCCTGGTGGAGACCCAGTACTTC
CASSMREGLVETQYF
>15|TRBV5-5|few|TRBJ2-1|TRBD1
TGTGCCAGCAGCCCTCCGGGACAGGGGGCACGGGAGCAGTTCTTC
CASSPPGQGAREQFF
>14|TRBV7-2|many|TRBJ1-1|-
TGTGCCAGCAGCTTAGCGCGGGGGTACACTGAAGCTTTCTTT
CASSLARGYTEAFF
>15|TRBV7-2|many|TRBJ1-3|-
TGTGCCAGCAGCTTAGTCCCAGTTACTGGAAACACCATATATTTT
CASSLVPVTGNTIYF
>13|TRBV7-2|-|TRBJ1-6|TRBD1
TGTGCCAGCAGCGGAACAGGGGATTCACCCCTCCACTTT
CASSGTGDSPLHF
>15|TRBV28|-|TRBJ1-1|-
TGTGCCAGCAGTTTTAGGCGGGGGCGCGGCACTGAAGCTTTCTTT
CASSFRRGRGTEAFF
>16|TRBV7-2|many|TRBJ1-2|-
TGTGCCAGCAGCCCTGACAGTGGCGGGATGTCTATAGGCTACACCTTC
CASSPDSGGMSIGYTF
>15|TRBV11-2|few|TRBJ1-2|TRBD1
TGTGCCAGCAGCTCCCCCGGGACAGGAGCAAATGGCTACACCTTC
CASSSPGTGANGYTF
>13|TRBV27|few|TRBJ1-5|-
TGTGCCAGCAACCCTCATTGGGGGCAGCCCCAGCATTTT
CASNPHWGQPQHF